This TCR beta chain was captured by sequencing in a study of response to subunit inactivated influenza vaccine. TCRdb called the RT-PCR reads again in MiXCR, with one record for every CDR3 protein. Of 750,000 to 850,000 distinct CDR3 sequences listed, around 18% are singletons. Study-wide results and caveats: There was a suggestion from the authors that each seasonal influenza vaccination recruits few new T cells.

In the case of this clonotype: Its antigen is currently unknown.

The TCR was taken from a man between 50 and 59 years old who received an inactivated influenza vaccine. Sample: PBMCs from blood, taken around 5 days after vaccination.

The CDR3 DNA sequence: TGCGCCAGCAGCCAAGACGGGACTAGCTCACAAGAGACCCAGTACTTC. This translates into CASSQDGTSSQETQYF. V is TRBV4-3 and J is TRBJ2-5; 9 nucleotides agree with TRBD2. CDR1 LGHNA and CDR2 YSLEER come from the germline V gene. The junction had 4 bases not matched to a gene; V was cut back by 0 bases and J by 2 bases. The CDR3 spans 16 residues.